Following are 5 T cell receptor beta chains from one sample sequenced in a study of shared clonotypes between healthy human individuals. Selected positively for CCR7 and CD45RO-negative, naive CD8 cells excluded terminally differentiated effector memory CD45RA+ cells. Only in-frame clones appear in the TCRdb table, and some are missing; sequencing was by immunoSEQ multiplex PCR. There are roughly 1,800,000 clones in the sample; about 95% occur only once, and more than 0.9% lies in the top ten. The sequencing sample was made of naive CD8+ T cells sorted from blood. Receptors were obtained from a man younger than 35 in good health.

The chain recombines TRBV7-2 with TRBJ2-1, with TRBD2 as a possible D gene (5 bases). Trimming removed 4 bases from V and 8 bases from J, with 18 bases in between. The CDR3 runs to 15 residues. Germline V gives CDR1 SGHTA, CDR2 FQGNSA. CDR3 in DNA: TGTGCCAGCAGCTCCATCGGGCTAGCTGTCTATGAGCAGTTCTTC. It translates to CASSSIGLAVYEQFF.

The CDR3 spells CASTFQGTYNEQFF. CDR3 DNA sequence: TGTGCCAGCACCTTCCAGGGTACCTACAATGAGCAGTTCTTC. The J gene is TRBJ2-1, the V gene TRBV13; D possibly corresponds to TRBD1 (5 bases). CDR1 and CDR2 (germline): PRHDT, FYEKMQ (reference sequence). V was trimmed by 7 bases and J by 2 bases, leaving 12 bases between them. CDR3 size: 14 residues.

The chain uses TRBV29-1 and TRBJ2-7; 7 bases fit TRBD1. V gave up 4 bases and J gave up 3 bases; unmatched junction bases: 6. The CDR3 totals 13 residues. The germline CDR1 and CDR2 sequences are SQVTM and ANQGSEA. CDR3 residues: CSVGTTGHYEQYF. As DNA, the CDR3 is TGCAGCGTTGGAACGACAGGGCACTACGAGCAGTACTTC.

The J gene is TRBJ2-1, the V gene TRBV4-3; D is possibly TRBD1 or TRBD2 (5 bases each). The CDR3 covers 15 residues. V gave up 4 bases and J gave up 0 bases, with 10 bases separating them. Germline V gene sequence: CDR1 LGHNA, CDR2 YSLEER. CDR3 coding DNA: TGCGCCAGCAGCCCCCGGGACGGCTCCTACAATGAGCAGTTCTTC. It specifies CASSPRDGSYNEQFF.

Turning to this clone: The sample carries other DNA sequences with the same CDR3. The chain links TRBV6-5 to TRBJ2-5; no definite D call. V lost 3 bases and J 5 bases, leaving 7 bases between the germline ends. Germline loops: CDR1 MNHEY, CDR2 SVGAGI. CDR3 length: 12 residues. The CDR3, as DNA: TGTGCCAGCAGTTATGGGTCGGAGACCCAGTACTTC. It codes for CASSYGSETQYF.